Reported below is one T cell receptor (beta chain). The sample originates from a study of blood T cells in healthy people across ages. Study at large: About one barcoded TCR beta cDNA was captured per two T cells.

Trimming took 4 bases from V and 6 from J; bases not matched to a gene: 8. Per the germline V gene, CDR1 is MNHNS and CDR2 is SASEGT. The CDR3 runs 14 residues. Next came a second PCR, run for about 7 to 12 cycles, which used a sample-barcoded 5' primer along with a J-beta primer mix. MiXCR, run by TCRdb on the 5' RACE reads, gives a single entry per CDR3 protein. This table has 1.5 million to 2 million distinct CDR3 sequences, less than 50% appearing once. The source of this sequence is a woman aged 40 to 50 in good health. The sequenced sample was blood. The chain uses TRBV6-1 and TRBJ2-7; 8 positions agree with TRBD1. The CDR3 sequence is CASSGLPGGGEQYF. In nucleotides, the CDR3 is TGTGCCAGCAGTGGTCTACCAGGGGGCGGCGAGCAGTACTTC.